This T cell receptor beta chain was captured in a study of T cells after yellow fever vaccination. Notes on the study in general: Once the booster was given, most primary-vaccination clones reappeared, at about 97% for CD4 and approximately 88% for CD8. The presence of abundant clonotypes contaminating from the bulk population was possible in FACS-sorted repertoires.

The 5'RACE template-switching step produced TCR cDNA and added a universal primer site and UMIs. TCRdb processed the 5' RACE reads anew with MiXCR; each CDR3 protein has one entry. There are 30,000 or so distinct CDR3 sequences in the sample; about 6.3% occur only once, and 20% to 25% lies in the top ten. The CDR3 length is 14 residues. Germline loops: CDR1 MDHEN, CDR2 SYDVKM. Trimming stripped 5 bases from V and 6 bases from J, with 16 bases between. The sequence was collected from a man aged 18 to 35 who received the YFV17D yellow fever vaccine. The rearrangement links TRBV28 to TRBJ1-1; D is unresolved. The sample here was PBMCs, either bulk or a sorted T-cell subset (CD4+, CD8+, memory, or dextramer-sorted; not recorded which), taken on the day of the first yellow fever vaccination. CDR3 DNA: TGTGCCAGCAGTCTCCCCGCCCGGCGCGCTGAAGCTTTCTTT. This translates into CASSLPARRAEAFF. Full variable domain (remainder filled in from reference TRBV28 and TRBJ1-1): DVKVTQSSRYLVKRTGEKVFLECVQDMDHENMFWYRQDPGLGLRLIYFSYDVKMKEKGDIPEGYSVSREKKERFSLILESASTNQTSMYLCASSLPARRAEAFFGQGTRLTVV.